A single sample is the source of the 27 T cell receptor beta chains below, sequenced in a study of identical twins. TCRdb redid the calling of the 5' RACE reads with MiXCR, one entry per CDR3 protein. Of some 710,000 distinct CDR3 sequences detected, 5.5% to 6.5% appear once; the ten largest clones hold about 2%. The sequenced sample consisted of naive T cells sorted from blood. The receptors shown here come from a man aged 18-30 years in good health.

This clonotype was observed many times. The chain is built from TRBV12-3 or TRBV12-4 and TRBJ2-3; D may correspond to TRBD1 or TRBD2 (6 bases each). With 4 bases removed from V and 5 bases from J, the gap between germline ends came to 16 bases. The CDR3 contains 15 residues. The CDR3 loop reads CASSSTRGVGDTQYF. CDR3 bases: TGTGCCAGCAGTTCAACTAGGGGGGTCGGAGATACGCAGTATTTT.

V gene TRBV5-1 combines with J gene TRBJ1-1; D is possibly TRBD1 (6 bases). The CDR3 sequence is 14 residues long. Trimming shortened V by 3 bases and J by 4 bases, and 13 bases separated the two germline ends. Per the germline V gene, CDR1 is SGHRS and CDR2 is YFSETQ. CDR3 in DNA: TGCGCCAGCAGCTCGTTGCAGGGGACCACTGAAGCTTTCTTT. Residues: CASSSLQGTTEAFF.

There are many counts of this clonotype. The chain is built from TRBV15 and TRBJ1-1; D call uncertain. This CDR3 has 14 residues. Germline V CDR1 and CDR2: LNHNV, YYDKDF (reference sequence). V was pared by 0 bases and J by 1 base, with 6 bases between. CDR3 bases: TGTGCCACCAGCAGAGATCAACGGAACACTGAAGCTTTCTTT. As protein: CATSRDQRNTEAFF. The entire variable domain, with the rest obtained from reference TRBV15 and TRBJ1-1, is as follows: DAMVIQNPRYQVTQFGKPVTLSCSQTLNHNVMYWYQQKSSQAPKLLFHYYDKDFNNEADTPDNFQSRRPNTSFCFLDIRSPGLGDTAMYLCATSRDQRNTEAFFGQGTRLTVV.

The V gene is TRBV7-2, the J gene TRBJ2-7; no clear D. V lost 6 bases, J lost 2 bases, and 17 bases lay in between. The CDR3 consists of 15 residues. Germline V gene data show CDR1 as SGHTA and CDR2 as FQGNSA. The CDR3 DNA reads as TGTGCCAGCAGGCTGTCGTCGGCGGCCCCCTACGAGCAGTACTTC. Its translation is CASRLSSAAPYEQYF.

This clonotype was counted at least ten times. The V and J genes are TRBV5-1 and TRBJ2-1, with no clear D. Germline V gives CDR1 SGHRS, CDR2 YFSETQ. The CDR3 covers 13 residues. Trimming left V 4 bases short and J 5 bases short, with 10 bases between. CDR3 sequence (DNA): TGCGCCAGCAGCATTGGGTCTAACAATGAGCAGTTCTTC. Translated: CASSIGSNNEQFF.

This sequence joins TRBV5-1 and TRBJ2-5; perhaps TRBD1 as D (6 bases). The CDR3 is 13 residues long. Trimming cost V 7 bases and J 3 bases, with 13 bases left between them. Germline-derived CDR1 and CDR2 are SGHRS and YFSETQ. CDR3 DNA sequence: TGCGCCAGCGGGCGGACAGTTGAAGAGACCCAGTACTTC. Its protein product is CASGRTVEETQYF. The full variable domain, rest sourced from reference TRBV5-1 and TRBJ2-5, is KAGVTQTPRYLIKTRGQQVTLSCSPISGHRSVSWYQQTPGQGLQFLFEYFSETQRNKGNFPGRFSGRQFSNSRSEMNVSTLELGDSALYLCASGRTVEETQYFGPGTRLLVL.

This clonotype was counted ten times or more. The chain carries TRBV12-3 or TRBV12-4 and TRBJ2-5; D may be TRBD1 or TRBD2 (6 bases each). Trimming took off 7 bases at V and 5 bases at J, with 20 bases between the two ends. This CDR3 contains 15 residues. The CDR3 DNA reads TGTGCCAGCAATCCCCGGGGGCTAAATGTGGAGACCCAGTACTTC. Amino acids: CASNPRGLNVETQYF.

V usage is TRBV20-1 and J usage is TRBJ2-5, with TRBD2 identical over 11 bases. CDR1 is DFQATT, CDR2 SNEGSKA, per germline (reference sequence). The CDR3 totals 16 residues. V shed 5 bases and J 1 base; nucleotides not matched to a gene: 9. For the CDR3, the DNA is TGCAGTGCTTCCCCGGGACTAGCGGAGATCCAAGAGACCCAGTACTTC. Protein product: CSASPGLAEIQETQYF.

This clonotype was counted ten times or more. The chain employs TRBV7-9 and TRBJ1-6; perhaps TRBD1 as D (5 bases). CDR1 and CDR2 from the germline V gene are SEHNR and FQNEAQ (reference sequence). This CDR3 has 17 residues. V was shortened by 0 bases and J by 7 bases, with 16 bases between the two germline ends. The CDR3: CASSLASWGWRNSPLHF. The CDR3 DNA follows: TGTGCCAGCAGCTTAGCCTCCTGGGGGTGGAGGAATTCACCCCTCCACTTT.

This CDR3 is CASSWRSGTASYEQYF. The DNA of the CDR3 is TGTGCCAGCAGCTGGAGATCCGGGACGGCCTCCTACGAGCAGTACTTC. The chain recombines TRBV7-2 with TRBJ2-7; D may be TRBD1 or TRBD2 (5 bases each). V was cut by 4 bases and J by 0 bases, with 16 bases left in between. CDR1 is SGHTA, CDR2 FQGNSA, per germline. The CDR3 sequence is 16 residues long.

This clonotype turned up a few times. The CDR3 protein is CATSRAKKLAGFTDTQYF. The CDR3 DNA follows: TGTGCCACCAGCAGAGCCAAAAAACTAGCGGGATTCACAGATACGCAGTATTTT. The gene calls are TRBV15 and TRBJ2-3; 10 bases are a match to TRBD2. Germline V lookup: CDR1 LNHNV, CDR2 YYDKDF (reference sequence). Trimming took 1 base from V and 2 from J; bases not matched to a gene: 9. The CDR3 is 18 amino acids.

In this sample, this clonotype turned up many times. This chain links TRBV5-1 with TRBJ1-2, with 9 bases fitting TRBD1. The CDR3 extends over 16 amino acids. V lost 4 bases, J lost 8 bases, and 15 bases stayed unmatched. Per germline, CDR1 SGHRS and CDR2 YFSETQ. The CDR3 region has the DNA TGCGCCAGCAGCGATCCGGGACAGGGACCCTTTGGCGGCTACACCTTC. Residues: CASSDPGQGPFGGYTF.

This clonotype was observed many times. The rearrangement joins TRBV10-3 to TRBJ1-1; 7 bases line up with TRBD1. CDR1 is ENHRY and CDR2 is SYGVKD in the germline V gene. V lost 6 bases and J lost 3; bases outside the gene matches: 4. This CDR3 is 13 amino acids long. The chain's CDR3 is CAISRGLDTEAFF. The CDR3 nucleotides are TGTGCCATCAGCAGGGGGTTAGACACTGAAGCTTTCTTT.

The chain links TRBV7-2 to TRBJ2-1; TRBD2 aligns across 13 bases. CDR1 and CDR2 (germline): SGHTA, FQGNSA. This CDR3 region has 14 residues. The J segment lost 15 bases and the V segment lost 4 bases, leaving 9 bases of the junction unmatched. CDR3 nucleotide sequence: TGTGCCAGCAGCTCGGGACTAGCGGGATTCAATCTGTTCTTC. It yields the protein CASSSGLAGFNLFF. Full variable domain (missing parts from reference TRBV7-2 and TRBJ2-1): GAGVSQSPSNKVTEKGKDVELRCDPISGHTALYWYRQSLGQGLEFLIYFQGNSAPDKSGLPSDRFSAERTGGSVSTLTIQRTQQEDSAVYLCASSSGLAGFNLFFGPGTRLTVL.

This clonotype was observed many times. The chain links TRBV6-5 to TRBJ1-4; 8 nucleotides agree with TRBD1. The CDR3 has 18 amino acids. Trimming removed 0 bases from V and 1 base from J; junction bases left unmatched: 7. The germline V gene has CDR1 MNHEY and CDR2 SVGAGI. In DNA form, the CDR3 reads TGTGCCAGCAGTTACTCGACAGGGGAATGGGGAACTAATGAAAAACTGTTTTTT. Translation: CASSYSTGEWGTNEKLFF.

This clonotype has a count of ten or more. J is TRBJ2-5 and V is TRBV12-3 or TRBV12-4; unclear D gene. The CDR3 is made up of 12 amino acids. V dropped 4 bases and J dropped 5 bases, with 8 bases sitting between them. CDR3 protein: CASSSWRETQYF. CDR3 bases: TGTGCCAGCAGTTCCTGGCGGGAGACCCAGTACTTC.

This clonotype has at least ten counts. The chain recombines TRBV7-2 with TRBJ2-1; 9 bases align to TRBD1. V was clipped by 0 bases and J by 7 bases; unmatched bases: 4. Germline CDR1 reads SGHTA; CDR2 reads FQGNSA. There are 15 residues in the CDR3. CDR3 sequence: CASSLARQGVNEQFF. Here the CDR3 DNA reads TGTGCCAGCAGCTTAGCGAGACAGGGGGTGAATGAGCAGTTCTTC.

The chain is built from TRBV13 and TRBJ2-5; D could derive from TRBD1 or TRBD2 (6 bases each). This CDR3 has 15 amino acids. Germline V gives CDR1 PRHDT, CDR2 FYEKMQ (reference sequence). The V end lost 5 bases, the J end lost 4 bases, and 17 bases lay between the germline ends. The CDR3 is CASSQGIGGSETQYF. The DNA of the CDR3 is TGTGCCAGCAGCCAGGGGATCGGGGGCTCAGAGACCCAGTACTTC. Looking up the rest from reference TRBV13 and TRBJ2-5 gives the full variable domain: AAGVIQSPRHLIKEKRETATLKCYPIPRHDTVYWYQQGPGQDPQFLISFYEKMQSDKGSIPDRFSAQQFSDYHSELNMSSLELGDSALYFCASSQGIGGSETQYFGPGTRLLVL.

This sequence joins TRBV19 and TRBJ2-1; TRBD2 matches 12 bases. The CDR3 spans 14 residues. Germline V lookup: CDR1 LNHDA, CDR2 SQIVND (reference sequence). J was trimmed by 6 bases and V by 7 bases; bases with no gene match: 4. The CDR3 region has the DNA TGTGCCAGTAAGACTAGCGGGAGAATCAATGAGCAGTTCTTC. It yields the protein CASKTSGRINEQFF.

This clonotype occurred a few times. The V gene is TRBV7-8, the J gene TRBJ2-1; 10 bases align to TRBD2. In germline, CDR1 is SGHVS, CDR2 FQNEAQ. J gave up 9 bases and V 3 bases, and 11 bases lay outside the gene matches. There are 16 residues in the CDR3. The CDR3 loop reads CASSFIPSGSTSEQFF. DNA of the CDR3: TGTGCCAGCAGCTTCATACCTAGCGGGAGTACTAGTGAGCAGTTCTTC.

This clonotype has ten or more counts. The chain uses TRBV6-2 or TRBV6-3 and TRBJ2-7, with 15 bases matching TRBD2. This CDR3 region has 16 residues. Trimming removed 5 bases from V and 0 bases from J; junction bases left unmatched: 2. From germline, CDR1 is MNHEY and CDR2 SVGEGT. The CDR3 loop is CASSGLAGGPSYEQYF. For the CDR3, the DNA is TGTGCCAGCAGTGGACTAGCGGGAGGGCCCTCCTACGAGCAGTACTTC.

This clonotype was seen more than once but under ten times. This chain uses TRBV20-1 with TRBJ1-1, with 10 bases aligning to TRBD1. The ends lost 1 base at V and 1 base at J; junction bases unmatched: 6. CDR1 and CDR2 from the germline V gene are DFQATT and SNEGSKA (reference sequence). This CDR3 contains 16 residues. CDR3 region: CSARGRDRGKNTEAFF. The CDR3 nucleotides are TGCAGTGCTAGAGGTCGGGACAGGGGAAAGAACACTGAAGCTTTCTTT.

The chain links TRBV20-1 to TRBJ2-1; TRBD1 matches at 9 bases. Germline CDR1 reads DFQATT; CDR2 reads SNEGSKA (reference sequence). Trimming removed 2 bases from V and 6 bases from J; junction bases left unmatched: 11. There are 16 residues in the CDR3. The CDR3 nucleotides read TGCAGTGCTAGACAGACCGGGACAGGGATAGGCAATGAGCAGTTCTTC. Translating gives CSARQTGTGIGNEQFF.

Remarks on this clonotype: A much more abundant neighbour one base away suggests this may be a read error. J is TRBJ2-2 and V is TRBV9; possibly TRBD2 for D (5 bases). This CDR3 has 15 amino acids. Germline lookup yields CDR1 SGDLS and CDR2 YYNGEE. CDR3 loop: CASSVGRPNTGELVF. The CDR3 coding sequence is TGTGCCAGCAGCGTAGGGAGACCGAACACCGGGGAGCTGGTTTTT.

At least ten counts were recorded for this clonotype. The chain uses TRBV5-1 and TRBJ2-3; D unresolved. V shed 4 bases and J shed 2 bases, with 11 bases lying between them. This CDR3 region has 14 residues. Germline V gene lookup returns CDR1 SGHRS and CDR2 YFSETQ. CDR3 DNA: TGCGCCAGCAGCACCACTTCGGACACAGATACGCAGTATTTT. This sequence encodes CASSTTSDTDTQYF.

The table lists this clonotype with many counts. The chain is built from TRBV29-1 and TRBJ2-7; TRBD1 matches at 7 bases. CDR3 length: 13 residues. V shed 1 base, J shed 1 base, and the junction held 1 base outside the gene matches. Looked up from germline, CDR1 is SQVTM and CDR2 is ANQGSEA. DNA for the CDR3: TGCAGCGTTGAAGGGGGACAGTCCTACGAGCAGTACTTC. This gives the protein CSVEGGQSYEQYF.

This clonotype was counted at least ten times. This chain joins TRBV6-5 and TRBJ1-2; unclear D gene. Germline V gene data show CDR1 as MNHEY and CDR2 as SVGAGI. Trimming pared 0 bases from V and 2 bases from J, leaving 16 bases between. The CDR3 spans 17 residues. The CDR3 region is CASSYSTGVALNYGYTF. CDR3 sequence (DNA): TGTGCCAGCAGTTACTCGACGGGTGTGGCCCTGAACTATGGCTACACCTTC.